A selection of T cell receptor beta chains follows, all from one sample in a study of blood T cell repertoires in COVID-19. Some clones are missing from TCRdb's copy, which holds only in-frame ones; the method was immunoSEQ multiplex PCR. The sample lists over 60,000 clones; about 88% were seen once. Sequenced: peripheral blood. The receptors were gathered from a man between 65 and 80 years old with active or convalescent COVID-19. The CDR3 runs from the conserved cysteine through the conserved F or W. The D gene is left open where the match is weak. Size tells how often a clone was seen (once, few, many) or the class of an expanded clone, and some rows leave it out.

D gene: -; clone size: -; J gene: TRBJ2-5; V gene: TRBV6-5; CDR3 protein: CASSYPGFPETQYF; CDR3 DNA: TGTGCCAGCAGTTACCCAGGGTTTCCAGAGACCCAGTACTTC
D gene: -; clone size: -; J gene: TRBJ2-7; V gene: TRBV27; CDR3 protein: CASSPPGVPYEQYF; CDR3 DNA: TGTGCCAGCAGCCCGCCCGGGGTTCCTTACGAGCAGTACTTC
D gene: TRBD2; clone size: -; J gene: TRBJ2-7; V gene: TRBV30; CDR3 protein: CAWSGLAGSYEQYF; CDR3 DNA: TGTGCCTGGAGTGGACTAGCGGGCTCCTACGAGCAGTACTTC
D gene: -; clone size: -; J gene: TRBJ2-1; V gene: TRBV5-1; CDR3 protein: CASSLLGGGPYNEQFF; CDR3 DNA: TGCGCCAGCAGCTTGTTGGGCGGGGGCCCCTACAATGAGCAGTTCTTC
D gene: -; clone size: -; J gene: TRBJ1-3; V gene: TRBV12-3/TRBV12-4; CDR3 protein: CASRLGAGNTIYF; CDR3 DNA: TGTGCCAGCCGACTAGGGGCTGGAAACACCATATATTTT
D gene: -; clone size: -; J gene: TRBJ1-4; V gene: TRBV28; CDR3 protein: CASSLVAGTNEKLFF; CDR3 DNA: TGTGCCAGCAGTTTGGTGGCAGGGACTAATGAAAAACTGTTTTTT
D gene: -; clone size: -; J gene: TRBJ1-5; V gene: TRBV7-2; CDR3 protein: CASSFTQGSNQPQHF; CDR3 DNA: TGTGCCAGCAGCTTTACGCAGGGGAGCAATCAGCCCCAGCATTTT
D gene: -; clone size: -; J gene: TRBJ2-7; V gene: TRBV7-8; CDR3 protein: CASSLAAPEQYF; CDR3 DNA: TGTGCCAGCAGCTTAGCGGCACCCGAGCAGTACTTC
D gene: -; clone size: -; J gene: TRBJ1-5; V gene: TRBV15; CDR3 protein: CATSRDRGQNQPQHF; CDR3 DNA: TGTGCCACCAGCAGAGATAGGGGCCAGAATCAGCCCCAGCATTTT
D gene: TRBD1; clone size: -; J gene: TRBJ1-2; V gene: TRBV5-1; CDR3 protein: CASSLGTGEVYGYTF; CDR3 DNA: TGCGCCAGCAGCTTGGGGACAGGGGAGGTGTATGGCTACACCTTC
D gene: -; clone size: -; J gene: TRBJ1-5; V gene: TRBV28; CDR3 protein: CASRTVYSNQPQHF; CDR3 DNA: TGTGCCAGCAGGACAGTTTATAGCAATCAGCCCCAGCATTTT
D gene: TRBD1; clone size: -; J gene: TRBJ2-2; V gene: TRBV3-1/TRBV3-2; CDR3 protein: CASSRGTGATGELFF; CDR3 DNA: TGTGCCAGCAGCCGCGGGACAGGGGCCACCGGGGAGCTGTTTTTT
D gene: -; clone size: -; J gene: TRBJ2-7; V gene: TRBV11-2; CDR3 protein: CASSRVGQGGEQYF; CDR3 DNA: TGTGCCAGCAGTCGAGTTGGGCAGGGTGGGGAGCAGTACTTC
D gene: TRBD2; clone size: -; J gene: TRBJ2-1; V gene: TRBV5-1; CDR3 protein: CASSPRTSGRAYEQFF; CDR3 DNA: TGCGCCAGCAGCCCCCGGACTAGCGGGAGGGCGTATGAGCAGTTCTTC
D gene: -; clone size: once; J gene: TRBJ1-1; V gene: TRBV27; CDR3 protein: CASSLSAGVMNTEAFF; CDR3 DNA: TGTGCCAGCAGTTTATCCGCAGGGGTGATGAACACTGAAGCTTTCTTT
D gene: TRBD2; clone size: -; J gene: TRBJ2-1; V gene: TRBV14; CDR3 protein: CASSQPGLIPIEQFF; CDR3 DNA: TGTGCCAGCAGCCAACCGGGACTAATACCAATTGAGCAGTTCTTC